The 10 T cell receptor beta chains below all came from one sample that was sequenced in a study of early T cells in non-severe SARS-CoV-2 infection. In TCRdb, the 5' RACE reads were re-called with MiXCR into one record per CDR3 protein. The sample carries approximately 69,000 distinct CDR3 sequences, 12% recorded once. The specimen comprised whole blood, sampled at baseline. These receptors all come from an adult who was a healthcare worker with PCR-confirmed SARS-CoV-2 infection or an uninfected control (not recorded which).

There are a few counts of this clonotype. The J gene is TRBJ1-1, the V gene TRBV18; D gene unclear. Trimming left V 2 bases short and J 6 bases short, with 10 bases between. The CDR3 runs 13 residues. In germline, CDR1 is KGHSH, CDR2 LQKENI. The CDR3 here is CASSPGLNSEAFF. As DNA, the CDR3 is TGTGCCAGCTCACCAGGCTTAAATTCTGAAGCTTTCTTT.

This CDR3 reads CASNQWTGVHEQFF. CDR3 nucleotide sequence: TGTGCCAGCAACCAATGGACAGGGGTCCATGAGCAGTTCTTC. The genes are TRBV5-6 and TRBJ2-1, with 9 bases matching TRBD1. The J segment lost 8 bases and the V segment lost 6 bases, leaving 9 bases of the junction unmatched. Per germline, CDR1 SGHDT and CDR2 YYEEEE. The CDR3 sequence is 14 residues long.

This clonotype was seen at least ten times. The rearrangement links TRBV29-1 to TRBJ2-3; D unresolved. V lost 3 bases to trimming and J lost 1 base, with 8 bases between them. The CDR3 is made up of 13 amino acids. Germline V gene lookup returns CDR1 SQVTM and CDR2 ANQGSEA. CDR3: CSVDLGRTDTQYF. In DNA, the CDR3 is TGCAGCGTTGATCTAGGACGCACAGATACGCAGTATTTT.

This clonotype came up a few times. The chain carries TRBV5-1 and TRBJ1-2; D is perhaps TRBD1 (6 bases). The CDR3 is made up of 15 amino acids. CDR1 and CDR2 (germline): SGHRS, YFSETQ. The V end was cut by 2 bases, the J end by 8 bases, with 19 bases between. CDR3 loop: CASSLGGAPIRGYTF. In DNA, the CDR3 is TGCGCCAGCAGCTTAGGGGGGGCACCCATACGAGGCTACACCTTC.

The table lists this clonotype with a few counts. This chain uses TRBV28 with TRBJ2-7; perhaps TRBD2 as D (6 bases). The CDR3 is 19 residues long. V dropped 5 bases and J dropped 0 bases, with 26 bases sitting between them. Germline-derived CDR1 and CDR2 are MDHEN and SYDVKM. CDR3 protein: CASSPLVGERRGSSYEQYF. In DNA, the CDR3 is TGTGCCAGCAGTCCTTTAGTAGGCGAACGGAGGGGCAGCTCCTACGAGCAGTACTTC.

This clonotype was observed a few times. The CDR3 sequence: CASSPRANYGYTF. The DNA for the CDR3 is TGTGCCAGCAGTCCCAGGGCTAACTATGGCTACACCTTC. This chain joins TRBV6-2 or TRBV6-3 and TRBJ1-2; a possible D gene is TRBD1 (5 bases). The germline V gene has CDR1 MNHEY and CDR2 SVGEGT. This CDR3 comprises 13 residues. The V end lost 5 bases, the J end lost 0 bases, and 7 bases lay between the germline ends.

This clonotype has more than one count but fewer than ten. The rearrangement links TRBV7-9 to TRBJ1-1; D unclear. This CDR3 region has 14 residues. The V gene lost 2 bases and the J gene lost 8 bases, with 15 bases spanning the gap. Per germline, CDR1 SEHNR and CDR2 FQNEAQ (reference sequence). The CDR3, as DNA: TGTGCCAGCAGCTTATCAGGAACTCAGACAGAAGCTTTCTTT. Its translation: CASSLSGTQTEAFF.

This clonotype was seen many times. The CDR3 region is CSASATSGASHTQYF. The DNA of the CDR3 is TGCAGTGCTAGTGCAACTAGCGGGGCATCCCATACGCAGTATTTT. This chain connects TRBV20-1 to TRBJ2-3; 10 bases are shared with TRBD2. V lost 3 bases, J lost 7 bases, and 10 bases stayed unmatched. The germline V gene has CDR1 DFQATT and CDR2 SNEGSKA (reference sequence). The CDR3 is 15 residues long.

The genes are TRBV5-5 and TRBJ2-3; no clear D gene. The CDR3 length is 14 residues. Germline V lookup: CDR1 SGHKS, CDR2 YYEKEE (reference sequence). V was pared by 1 base and J by 1 base, with 7 bases between. CDR3 nucleotides: TGTGCCAGCAGCTTGCTTGGCGGCACAGATACGCAGTATTTT. Amino acid sequence: CASSLLGGTDTQYF.

The table lists this clonotype with many counts. The CDR3 sequence: CASSLRGTGPYEQYF. CDR3 DNA sequence: TGTGCCAGCAGCTTAAGAGGGACAGGGCCCTACGAGCAGTACTTC. The V gene is TRBV7-9, the J gene TRBJ2-7; 9 bases align to TRBD1. Germline-derived CDR1 and CDR2 are SEHNR and FQNEAQ (reference sequence). CDR3 length equals 15 residues. After removal of 2 bases from V and 2 bases from J, the junction contained 4 bases not matched to a gene.